This T cell receptor (beta chain) was identified during a study of neurological immune-mediated disorders. CDR1 and CDR2 from the germline V gene are DFQATT and SNEGSKA (reference sequence). Between the trimmed V and J ends, which lost 1 base and 2 bases, there was a span of 5 bases. The CDR3 has 13 residues. The table lists this clonotype with many counts. Each CDR3 protein is one row after TCRdb ran MiXCR on the 5' RACE reads. The sample includes roughly 16,000 distinct CDR3 sequences, 14% to 15% of them seen just once. The V gene is TRBV20-1, the J gene TRBJ1-4; TRBD1 might be the D (5 bases). Sample: PBMCs. This clonotype originated in a man aged 60-69 years with HTLV-1-associated myelopathy (HAM/TSP). The CDR3, as DNA: TGCAGTGCTAGAGGGGGCACTAATGAAAAACTGTTTTTT. Translation gives CSARGGTNEKLFF.